The TCR beta chain described here comes from a study of human T cells and chemical hapten exposure (TCRdb year 2021). With regard to the full study: For sensitization, 2% DPC in acetone was applied to a 2 cm by 2 cm area of upper inner arm skin. Weekly therapeutic DPC doses were additionally applied to the scalp of patients throughout the roughly 25-week study period. Patch testing was done on the upper back using Finn chambers containing 0.01% DPC, and results were scored after 6 days according to International Contact Dermatitis Research Group standards. The patient cohort, mostly female, included alopecia areata with under or over 50% scalp involvement, alopecia totalis and alopecia universalis. Libraries were pooled for sequencing, and variation in per-sample TCR yields was attributed mainly to small differences in library volumes within the pool. Peripheral blood TCR repertoire changes were tracked in vivo in alopecia patients during primary and secondary sensitization to the hapten diphenylcyclopropenone (DPC). Blood samples were taken from patients before sensitization (week 0) and then at 2, 6 and about 24 weeks after DPC sensitization. Blood for TCR sequencing was provided by twenty-nine alopecia patients at one to four time points (pre-sensitization, 2, 6 and 24 weeks).

Reading the label with the study, this specimen's time point is: pre-sensitization, week 0. The sample's treatment or condition label, in plain terms: therapeutic diphenylcyclopropenone sensitization with weekly scalp DPC. At every patch-test visit, the blood draw took place before the patch test was put on. Patients were considered eligible if aged 18 to 70, diagnosed with alopecia and deemed suitable for DPC therapy, and patients were excluded if pregnant. Unfractionated whole blood was collected in Tempus Blood RNA tubes, and total RNA was extracted from that blood. Notes on this clonotype: Its recognized antigen is unknown. No much larger clone exists at a distance of one base, and base qualities are not known.

Library preparation used RACE. TCRdb names NextSeq 500 as the instrument used. During library preparation, unique molecular identifiers were attached to individual cDNA molecules so that TCRs could be counted quantitatively and reproducibly. Each blood RNA sample was used to sequence both TCR alpha and TCR beta chains. Turning to the authors' computational methods: The median number of TCRs per sample was approximately 98,000, ranging from roughly 23,224 to 690,600. The Decombinator software suite was used to annotate the V, J and CDR3 of the TCR reads. To make PS versus PT1 abundance plots, every sample was subsampled to the same number of TCRs (28,000). TCRs were defined as expanded if absent before sensitization and observed at least eight times at the 2-week time point. The public reads were reanalyzed by TCRdb: fastp trimming at Q25, MiXCR alignment, in-frame beta chains only. Rows with one shared CDR3 protein collapse into an entry with the most common genes and DNA. It is TCRdb's table, rather than the study itself, that gives the V and J calls and clone size. In this sample the table shows over 35,000 distinct CDR3 sequences, 10% to 13% of which occur a single time. The ten largest clones represent 5% to 6.5% of the sample.

On the study overall, not on this receptor specifically: A positive correlation was found between the number of PT1 expanded TCRs and patch test score, with significance reached at thresholds 8, 16 and 32 but not 4. Because every patient had alopecia, a presumed autoimmune disease, the patients' immune response might differ from that of healthy individuals. Repeated subsampling changed both the strength of the expansion versus patch-test correlation and the threshold at which the correlation became significant. DPC sensitization did not change the number of TCRs with a frequency above 1 in 1000, and there was no evidence of changes in global repertoire structure. Expanded TCRs formed significantly more large CDR3 similarity clusters than pre-sensitization or healthy control sets, consistent with antigen-driven responses.

Source: whole blood, taken in connection with sensitization to the hapten diphenylcyclopropenone (DPC). The TCR was taken from a man aged 25-45 years with alopecia areata. Some clones in this sample may be carry-over from other donors' samples.

CDR3 region: CASSSKVGREASTGELFF. The DNA sequence is TGTGCCAGCAGCTCCAAGGTCGGGCGGGAGGCTTCCACCGGGGAGCTGTTTTTT. The chain joins TRBV7-7 to TRBJ2-2; 8 middle bases align to TRBD2. CDR1 and CDR2 are read off the germline V gene (reference sequence) as SSHAT and FNYEAQ. V ends up 4 bases short and J 4 bases short, with an unmatched junction base count of 14. CDR3 length: 18 amino acids, cysteine to phenylalanine. The read is trimmed to its CDR3 DNA, 54 bases read in frame from base 1.